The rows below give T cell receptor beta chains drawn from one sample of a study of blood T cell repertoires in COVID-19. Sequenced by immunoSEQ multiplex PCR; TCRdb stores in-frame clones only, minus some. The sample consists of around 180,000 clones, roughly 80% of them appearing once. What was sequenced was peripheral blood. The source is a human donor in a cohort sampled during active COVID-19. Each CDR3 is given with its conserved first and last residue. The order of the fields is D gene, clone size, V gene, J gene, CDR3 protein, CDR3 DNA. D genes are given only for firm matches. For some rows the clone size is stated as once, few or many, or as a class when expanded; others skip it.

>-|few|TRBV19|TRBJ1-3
CASKETGTSGNTIYF
TGTGCCAGTAAGGAGACGGGAACCTCTGGAAACACCATATATTTT
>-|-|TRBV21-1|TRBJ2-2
CASSKLAGGRSGELFF
TGTGCCAGCAGCAAGCTAGCGGGAGGGAGGTCTGGGGAGCTGTTTTTT
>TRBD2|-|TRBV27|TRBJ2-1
CASNELGLVSNEQFF
TGTGCCAGCAACGAATTAGGACTAGTCTCCAATGAGCAGTTCTTC
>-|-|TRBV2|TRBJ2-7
CASSQESQAAYEQYF
TGTGCCAGCAGTCAAGAGTCACAGGCTGCCTACGAGCAGTACTTC
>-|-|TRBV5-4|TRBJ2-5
CASSFQTKETQYF
TGTGCCAGCAGCTTCCAGACTAAAGAGACCCAGTACTTC
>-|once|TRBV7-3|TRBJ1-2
CASSPSGSATYGYTF
TGTGCCAGCAGCCCTAGCGGCAGCGCCACGTATGGCTACACCTTC
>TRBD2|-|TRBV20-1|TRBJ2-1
CSGGRGFF
TGCAGCGGGGGGAGGGGGTTCTTC
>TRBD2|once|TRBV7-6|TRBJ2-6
CASSLAQGLAGANVLTF
TGTGCCAGCAGCTTAGCGCAGGGACTAGCTGGGGCCAACGTCCTGACTTTC
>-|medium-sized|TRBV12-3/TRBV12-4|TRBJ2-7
CASSLEGGEQYF
TGTGCCAGCAGTTTAGAAGGGGGCGAGCAGTACTTC
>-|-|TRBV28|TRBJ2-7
CASSPSTPPYEQYF
TGTGCCAGCAGTCCGTCGACACCCCCCTACGAGCAGTACTTC
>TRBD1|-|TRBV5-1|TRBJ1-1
CASSFSGGLTEAFF
TGCGCCAGCAGCTTCTCAGGGGGTTTAACTGAAGCTTTCTTT
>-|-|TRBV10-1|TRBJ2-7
CASSESENSYEQYF
TGCGCCAGCAGTGAGTCGGAGAATTCCTACGAGCAGTACTTC
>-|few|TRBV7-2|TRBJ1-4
CASSLSTAGASEKLFF
TGTGCCAGCAGCTTATCCACGGCGGGGGCGTCTGAAAAACTGTTTTTT
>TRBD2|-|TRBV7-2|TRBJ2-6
CASSLAGLAGGRRGANVLTF
TGTGCCAGCAGCTTAGCGGGACTAGCGGGAGGGCGCCGAGGGGCCAACGTCCTGACTTTC
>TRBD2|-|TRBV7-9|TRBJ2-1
CASSYSSGRAAYNEQFF
TGTGCCAGCAGTTATTCCAGCGGGAGGGCCGCCTACAATGAGCAGTTCTTC
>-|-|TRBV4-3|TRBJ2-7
CASRRAGVAPTYEQYF
TGCGCCAGCAGGCGAGCCGGGGTAGCGCCAACCTACGAGCAGTACTTC
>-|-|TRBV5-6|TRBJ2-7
CASSLLGHNYEQYF
TGTGCCAGCAGCCTACTGGGGCACAACTACGAGCAGTACTTC
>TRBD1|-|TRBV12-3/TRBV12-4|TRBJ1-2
CASSSRDRAGYTF
TGTGCCAGCAGTTCGCGGGACAGGGCTGGCTACACCTTC
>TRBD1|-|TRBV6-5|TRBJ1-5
CAGRDREDQPQHF
TGTGCCGGCCGGGACAGGGAGGATCAGCCCCAGCATTTT
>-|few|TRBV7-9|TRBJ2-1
CASRKGGQAERGSYNEQFF
TGTGCCAGCAGAAAAGGGGGACAGGCCGAGCGGGGCTCCTACAATGAGCAGTTCTTC
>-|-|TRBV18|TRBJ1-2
CASSPTGYANYGYTF
TGTGCCAGCTCACCTACAGGTTATGCTAACTATGGCTACACCTTC
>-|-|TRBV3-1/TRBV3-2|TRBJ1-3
CASSQRGGENTIYF
TGTGCCAGCAGCCAGAGGGGGGGCGAGAACACCATATATTTT
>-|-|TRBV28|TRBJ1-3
CASSLQGPGGNTIYF
TGTGCCAGCAGCCTACAGGGTCCAGGTGGAAACACCATATATTTT
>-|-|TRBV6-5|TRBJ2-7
CASSYSATRGAYEQYF
TGTGCCAGCAGTTACTCGGCGACTAGAGGTGCCTACGAGCAGTACTTC
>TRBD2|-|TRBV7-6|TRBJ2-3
CASSRSGSEDTQYF
TGTGCCAGCAGCCGTAGCGGGTCAGAAGATACGCAGTATTTT
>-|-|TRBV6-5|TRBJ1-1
CASLREGVNTEAFF
TGTGCGAGCCTCAGGGAGGGAGTGAACACTGAAGCTTTCTTT
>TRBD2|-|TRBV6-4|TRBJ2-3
CASSDSATSDTDTQYF
TGTGCCAGCAGTGACTCTGCGACTAGCGACACAGATACGCAGTATTTT
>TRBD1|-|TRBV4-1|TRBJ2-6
CASSQAGQGRRGANVLTF
TGCGCCAGCAGCCAAGCAGGACAGGGCCGGCGCGGGGCCAACGTCCTGACTTTC
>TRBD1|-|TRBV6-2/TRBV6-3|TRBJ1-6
CASSYGQGNSPLHF
TGTGCCAGCAGTTATGGACAGGGGAATTCACCCCTCCACTTT
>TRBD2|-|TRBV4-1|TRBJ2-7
CASSQEIAGMYEQYF
TGCGCCAGCAGCCAAGAGATAGCGGGGATGTACGAGCAGTACTTC
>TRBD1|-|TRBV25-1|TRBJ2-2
CASSDRGQPGELFF
TGTGCCAGCAGTGACAGGGGGCAACCCGGGGAGCTGTTTTTT
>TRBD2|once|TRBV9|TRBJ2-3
CASTAPGLASRGDTQYF
TGTGCCAGCACCGCCCCGGGACTAGCATCTCGGGGAGATACGCAGTATTTT
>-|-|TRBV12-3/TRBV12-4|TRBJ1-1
CASSRPLTEAFF
TGTGCCAGCAGTCGCCCCCTAACTGAAGCTTTCTTT
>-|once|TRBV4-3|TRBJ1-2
CASSQNPGQNYGYTF
TGCGCCAGCAGCCAAAACCCCGGACAGAACTATGGCTACACCTTC
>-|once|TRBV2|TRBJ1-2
CASSASVWGGSSGYTF
TGTGCCAGCAGCGCCTCGGTATGGGGCGGGAGCAGTGGCTACACCTTC
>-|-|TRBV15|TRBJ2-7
CATSRELGDSSYEQYF
TGTGCCACCAGCAGAGAGCTCGGTGACAGCTCCTACGAGCAGTACTTC
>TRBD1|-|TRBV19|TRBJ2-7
CASSTGQGGEQYF
TGTGCCAGTAGTACAGGACAGGGGGGCGAGCAGTACTTC
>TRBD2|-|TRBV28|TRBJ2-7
CASRGGLAGAGYEQYF
TGTGCCAGCAGGGGGGGACTAGCGGGGGCTGGCTACGAGCAGTACTTC
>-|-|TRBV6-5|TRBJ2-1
CASSYGSTSYNEQFF
TGTGCCAGCAGTTACGGTTCTACCTCCTACAATGAGCAGTTCTTC